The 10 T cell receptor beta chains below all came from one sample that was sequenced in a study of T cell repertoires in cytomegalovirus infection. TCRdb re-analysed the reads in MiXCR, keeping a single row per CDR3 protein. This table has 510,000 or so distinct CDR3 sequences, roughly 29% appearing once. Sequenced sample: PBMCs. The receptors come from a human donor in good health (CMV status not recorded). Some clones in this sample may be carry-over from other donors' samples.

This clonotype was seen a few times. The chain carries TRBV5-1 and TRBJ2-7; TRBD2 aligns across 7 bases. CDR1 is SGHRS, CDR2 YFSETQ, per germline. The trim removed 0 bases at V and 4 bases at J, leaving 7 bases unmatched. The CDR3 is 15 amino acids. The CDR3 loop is CASSLAGGSGYEQYF. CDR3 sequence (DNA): TGCGCCAGCAGCTTGGCCGGGGGGTCAGGGTACGAGCAGTACTTC.

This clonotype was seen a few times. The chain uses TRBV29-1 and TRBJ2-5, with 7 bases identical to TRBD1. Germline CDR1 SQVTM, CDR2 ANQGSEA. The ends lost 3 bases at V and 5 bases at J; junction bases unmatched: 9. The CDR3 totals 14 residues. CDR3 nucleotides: TGCAGCGTTGACATAAGACAGGGTGCGGAGACCCAGTACTTC. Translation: CSVDIRQGAETQYF.

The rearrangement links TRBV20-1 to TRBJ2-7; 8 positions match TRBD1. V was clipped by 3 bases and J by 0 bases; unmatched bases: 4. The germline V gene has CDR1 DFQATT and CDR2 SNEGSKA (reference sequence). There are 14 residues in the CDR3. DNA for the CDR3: TGCAGTGCTAGGGACAGGGTAAACTCCTACGAGCAGTACTTC. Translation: CSARDRVNSYEQYF.

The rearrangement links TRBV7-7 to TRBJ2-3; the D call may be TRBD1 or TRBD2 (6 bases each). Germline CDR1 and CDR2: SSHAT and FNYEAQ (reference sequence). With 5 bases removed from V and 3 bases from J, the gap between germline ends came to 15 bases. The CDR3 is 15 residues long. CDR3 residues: CASSRGLGGTDTQYF. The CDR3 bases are TGTGCCAGCAGCCGAGGTCTAGGGGGGACAGATACGCAGTATTTT.

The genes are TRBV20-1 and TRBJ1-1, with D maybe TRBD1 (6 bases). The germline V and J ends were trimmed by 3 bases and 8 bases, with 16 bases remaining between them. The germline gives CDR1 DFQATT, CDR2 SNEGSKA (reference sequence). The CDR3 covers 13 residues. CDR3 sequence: CSARRGGRLEAFF. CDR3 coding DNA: TGCAGTGCTAGGAGGGGGGGGAGACTCGAAGCTTTCTTT.

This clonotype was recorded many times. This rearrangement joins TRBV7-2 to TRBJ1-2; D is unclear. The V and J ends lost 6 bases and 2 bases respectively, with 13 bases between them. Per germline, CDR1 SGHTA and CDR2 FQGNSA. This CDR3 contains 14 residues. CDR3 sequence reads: CASSERSGNYGYTF. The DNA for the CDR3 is TGTGCCAGCAGTGAAAGGTCGGGGAACTATGGCTACACCTTC.

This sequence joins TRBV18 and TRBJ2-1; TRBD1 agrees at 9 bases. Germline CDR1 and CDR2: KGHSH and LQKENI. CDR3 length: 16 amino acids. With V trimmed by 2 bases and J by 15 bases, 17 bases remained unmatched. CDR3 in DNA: TGTGCCAGCTCACCAGCCGGGGACAGGGACTTCAGAGGAGGGTTCTTC. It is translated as CASSPAGDRDFRGGFF.

The CDR3 sequence: CASSPLSATNTEAFF. In nucleotides, the CDR3 is TGTGCCAGCAGCCCCTTGTCAGCAACGAACACTGAAGCTTTCTTT. The rearrangement uses TRBV7-6 and TRBJ1-1; D ambiguous. Germline CDR1 is SGHVS and CDR2 is FNYEAQ. CDR3 size: 15 residues. The ends were cut back, 5 bases at V and 1 base at J, with 14 bases in the middle.

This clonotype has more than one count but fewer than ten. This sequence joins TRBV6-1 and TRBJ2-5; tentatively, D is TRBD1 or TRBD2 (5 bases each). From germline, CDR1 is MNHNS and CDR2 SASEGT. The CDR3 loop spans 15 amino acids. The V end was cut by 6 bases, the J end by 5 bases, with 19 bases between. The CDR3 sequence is CASSYRDLIGETQYF. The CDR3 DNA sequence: TGTGCCAGCAGCTACCGGGACCTAATCGGGGAGACCCAGTACTTC.

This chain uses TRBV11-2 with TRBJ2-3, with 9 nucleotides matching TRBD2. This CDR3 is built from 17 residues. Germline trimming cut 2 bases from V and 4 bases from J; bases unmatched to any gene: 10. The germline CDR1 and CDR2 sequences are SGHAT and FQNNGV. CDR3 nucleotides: TGTGCCAGCAGCTTAAACTCGGGACTAGCTAGGGCAGATACGCAGTATTTT. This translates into CASSLNSGLARADTQYF.